This T cell receptor beta chain was obtained from a study of spatial heterogeneity in lung cancer. TCRdb fed the 5' RACE reads into MiXCR, producing one record per CDR3 protein. The sample holds more than 2,000 distinct CDR3 sequences, 17% seen once. Germline values: CDR1 MDHEN, CDR2 SYDVKM. The CDR3 has 15 amino acids. Trimming removed 6 bases at V and 0 bases at J, with 12 bases between. Time point reported: sample taken at primary tumor resection. Extraction of whole RNA from tumor, nontumor lung or frozen PBMC preceded unsorted sequencing. Donors were roughly 72 untreated early-stage non-small cell lung cancer patients. By share, this clonotype counts as hyperexpanded (1% or more).

The source of this sequence is a male donor with early-stage non-small cell lung cancer. This chain joins TRBV28 and TRBJ1-5; D is unclear. Sample: PBMCs, taken at surgery. The CDR3 sequence: CASRPTLYSNQPQHF. Written as DNA, the CDR3 is TGTGCCAGCAGGCCGACACTTTATAGCAATCAGCCCCAGCATTTT.